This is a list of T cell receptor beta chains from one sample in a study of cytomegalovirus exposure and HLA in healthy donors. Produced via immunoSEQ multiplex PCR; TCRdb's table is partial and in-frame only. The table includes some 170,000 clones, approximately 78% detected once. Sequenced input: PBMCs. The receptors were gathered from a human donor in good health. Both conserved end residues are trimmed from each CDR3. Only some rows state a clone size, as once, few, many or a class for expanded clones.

ASSWGTGDFYEQY,NA,TRBV27
ASSDPGQGDTGELF,NA,TRBV25-1
ASSEPDTGSLAKNIQY,NA,TRBV2
ASSSWDREGEGYT,NA,TRBV7-9
ASSPKETYNEQF,NA,TRBV2
ASSLRGMTYEQY,NA,TRBV27
SVSETDTQY,NA,TRBV29-1
ASSPPGRTYEQY,NA,TRBV9
ASSYDRHDGYT,NA,TRBV6-6
ASSPWGQGAPTEAF,NA,TRBV18
ANGEGGAF,few,TRBV15
ASSETGMSNNQPQH,NA,TRBV6-1
ASTSGTGSYEQY,NA,TRBV7-9
ASSLVPSGGAGDTQY,NA,TRBV7-2
ASSLAPNTEAF,NA,TRBV7-6
AISDAARELNEQF,NA,TRBV10-3
ASSLAGRSPLH,NA,TRBV7-2
ACRDRGYEKLF,NA,TRBV30
ASSLVQSAYGYT,few,TRBV7-8
ASSADPWRSPLH,many,TRBV6-1
ASSRGQGASYEQY,NA,TRBV2
ASRQGSTNEKLF,NA,TRBV6-1
ASSPPGQGYEQY,NA,TRBV19
ASSYREGYTEAF,NA,TRBV6-5
ASSPTGDYGYT,NA,TRBV18
ASSLGHFSGTDQETQY,NA,TRBV5-1
AHRGLSGNTIY,few,TRBV30
ANQENTEAF,NA,TRBV7-8
ASSLPRGGPIADTQY,NA,TRBV7-8
ASSYSQKGGYGYT,NA,TRBV6-6
ASERARGQETQY,NA,TRBV6-5
ASSLTPGVSGNTIY,NA,TRBV5-5
ASSVVEGVVETQY,NA,TRBV9
ASRWSVQETQY,NA,TRBV2
ASSLSWQGPNNEQF,NA,TRBV7-8
ASSPGTGSEAF,few,TRBV11-2
ASSLLTDTQY,once,TRBV28
ASGVSGSQPQH,NA,TRBV12-5
ASSLSSNMGNTIY,NA,TRBV7-6
ASSSSLGGDTDTQY,few,TRBV5-1
ASSLAPSSYEQY,NA,TRBV7-2
ASSPRDSSYEQY,NA,TRBV5-1
ASSPPGATGGQPQH,once,TRBV28
ASSPWDSTYEQY,NA,TRBV9
ASSLAVWGLEVYEQY,NA,TRBV13